Presented here are 29 T cell receptor beta chains from one specimen sequenced in a study of cytomegalovirus exposure and HLA in healthy donors (dated 2017 in TCRdb). The receptor library was made with the immunoSEQ multiplex PCR assay. For the multiplex PCR, a mixture combining 60 forward primers for TCR Vbeta segments and 13 reverse primers for TCR Jbeta segments was used. As stored in TCRdb, this immuneACCESS dataset retains in-frame rearrangements with V and J assigned. A fraction of the clones does not appear; measured against another copy, unresolved V genes explain less than half of the discrepancy, and the remainder lacks a known reason. The sample contains some 180,000 clones, around 80% of them found a single time. 1.4% of the sample lies in the top ten. Sequenced sample: PBMCs. Receptor source: a young man in good health and CMV-seronegative.

The chain uses TRBV5-4 and TRBJ2-5; TRBD2 matches at 13 bases. The DNA matches TRBJ2-7 better at its end, which makes the J call doubtful. Per the germline V gene, CDR1 is SGHNT and CDR2 is YYREEE (reference sequence). The CDR3 is 14 residues long. The CDR3 nucleotides read TGTGCCAGCGCACTAGCGGGGGGGCCCCACGAGCAGTACTTC. Translated: CASALAGGPHEQYF.

The rearrangement joins TRBV5-6 to TRBJ2-1; 8 nucleotides line up with TRBD1. Germline V gene data show CDR1 as SGHDT and CDR2 as YYEEEE. The CDR3 covers 15 residues. Unmatched junction bases numbered 5, after V lost 0 bases and J lost 6 bases. This CDR3 reads CASSLDGTGGNEQFF. CDR3 in DNA: TGTGCCAGCAGCTTGGACGGGACAGGTGGCAATGAGCAGTTCTTC.

This clone is a singleton in its sample. The chain carries TRBV7-8 and TRBJ2-3; weak D call: TRBD2 (6 bases). V was trimmed by 2 bases and J by 2 bases, leaving 14 bases between them. CDR1 and CDR2 from the germline V gene are SGHVS and FQNEAQ. The CDR3 covers 16 residues. CDR3 loop: CASSLRSSGLTDTQYF. DNA of the CDR3: TGTGCCAGCAGCTTAAGGAGCAGCGGGCTCACAGATACGCAGTATTTT.

This clone turned up a few times. This chain links TRBV5-1 with TRBJ1-1; D ambiguous. Trimming cost V 1 base and J 1 base, with 8 bases left between them. The CDR3 consists of 14 residues. CDR1 and CDR2 (germline): SGHRS, YFSETQ. The CDR3 protein is CASSLNVANTEAFF. DNA for the CDR3: TGCGCCAGCAGCTTGAACGTAGCGAACACTGAAGCTTTCTTT. The full variable domain, its missing parts supplied by reference TRBV5-1 and TRBJ1-1, is KAGVTQTPRYLIKTRGQQVTLSCSPISGHRSVSWYQQTPGQGLQFLFEYFSETQRNKGNFPGRFSGRQFSNSRSEMNVSTLELGDSALYLCASSLNVANTEAFFGQGTRLTVV.

The rearrangement joins TRBV27 to TRBJ2-7; D gene ambiguous. Germline V gene lookup returns CDR1 MNHEY and CDR2 SMNVEV (reference sequence). V shed 2 bases and J shed 5 bases, with 13 bases lying between them. The CDR3 sequence is 14 residues long. The CDR3 is CASSLTPGLDEQYF. CDR3 coding DNA: TGTGCCAGCAGTTTAACCCCGGGTTTGGACGAGCAGTACTTC.

This clone showed up just once. The chain joins TRBV6-1 to TRBJ2-1; 11 bases match TRBD2. Germline CDR1 and CDR2: MNHNS and SASEGT. The CDR3 covers 16 residues. V was pared by 1 base and J by 9 bases, with 8 bases of the junction left unmatched. CDR3 sequence: CASSEVVLAGAGEQFF. For the CDR3, the DNA is TGTGCCAGCAGTGAAGTTGTACTAGCGGGAGCGGGTGAGCAGTTCTTC.

V gene TRBV10-3 combines with J gene TRBJ2-1; 7 bases align to TRBD1. Germline lookup yields CDR1 ENHRY and CDR2 SYGVKD. V shed 0 bases, J shed 9 bases, and the junction held 2 bases outside the gene matches. CDR3 size: 13 residues. CDR3 sequence (DNA): TGTGCCATCAGTGAGTCAGGGGGCGGTGAGCAGTTCTTC. Translating gives CAISESGGGEQFF.

This chain uses TRBV25-1 with TRBJ1-5; the match to TRBD1 covers 7 bases. Losses at the gene ends were 2 bases for V and 5 bases for J; bases not matched to a gene: 3. Germline V gene data show CDR1 as MGHDK and CDR2 as SYGVNS. This CDR3 contains 14 residues. The CDR3 DNA sequence: TGTGCCAGCAGTGAACTAGGGGGCGATCAGCCCCAGCATTTT. Encoded protein: CASSELGGDQPQHF.

This sequence joins TRBV7-2 and TRBJ1-1; D might be TRBD1 (5 bases). Deletions cut 5 bases from V and 3 bases from J, with 10 bases between. Germline loops: CDR1 SGHTA, CDR2 FQGNSA. CDR3 size: 13 residues. The chain's CDR3 is CASSRGRDTEAFF. Written as DNA, the CDR3 is TGTGCCAGCAGCCGAGGCAGGGACACTGAAGCTTTCTTT.

The sample holds a few counts of this clone. The rearrangement uses TRBV7-2 and TRBJ1-1, with 9 bases fitting TRBD1. Per germline, CDR1 SGHTA and CDR2 FQGNSA. The CDR3 contains 16 residues. The ends lost 4 bases at V and 4 bases at J; junction bases unmatched: 10. CDR3 residues: CASSSRWDRVGTEAFF. Written as DNA, the CDR3 is TGTGCCAGCAGCTCTCGATGGGACAGGGTGGGCACTGAAGCTTTCTTT.

The chain has TRBV27 and TRBJ1-4, with TRBD1 matching 7 bases. The CDR3 length is 13 residues. V lost 2 bases and J lost 7; bases outside the gene matches: 1. The germline gives CDR1 MNHEY, CDR2 SMNVEV (reference sequence). The CDR3 protein is CASSLGTAEKLFF. CDR3 DNA: TGTGCCAGCAGTTTAGGGACAGCTGAAAAACTGTTTTTT.

The chain couples TRBV7-6 to TRBJ2-5; 11 bases fit TRBD2. The CDR3 is made up of 15 amino acids. Germline trimming cut 2 bases from V and 2 bases from J; bases unmatched to any gene: 1. The germline CDR1 and CDR2 sequences are SGHVS and FNYEAQ. The CDR3 spells CASSLLAGGQETQYF. In DNA, the CDR3 is TGTGCCAGCAGCTTACTAGCGGGGGGACAAGAGACCCAGTACTTC.

The chain carries TRBV7-9 and TRBJ1-1; weak D call: TRBD1 (6 bases). V was cut by 10 bases and J by 0 bases, with 15 bases left in between. There are 14 residues in the CDR3. Germline V gene data show CDR1 as SEHNR and CDR2 as FQNEAQ (reference sequence). CDR3: CATKGGGMNTEAFF. In DNA, the CDR3 is TGTGCCACGAAAGGGGGGGGAATGAACACTGAAGCTTTCTTT.

This clone was counted only a few times. This sample also contains other DNA sequences that code for the same CDR3. V usage is TRBV18 and J usage is TRBJ2-1, with D possibly TRBD2 on 5 matching bases. The CDR3 has 14 amino acids. The germline CDR1 and CDR2 sequences are KGHSH and LQKENI. V was cut by 3 bases and J by 5 bases, with 11 bases left in between. The DNA of the CDR3 is TGTGCCAGCTCACCCCTAACTAGGAACAATGAGCAGTTCTTC. Translating gives CASSPLTRNNEQFF.

In nucleotides, the CDR3 is TGTGCCAGCAGTCCTCCGGGGTGGGACTCCTACGAGCAGTACTTC. The encoded protein is CASSPPGWDSYEQYF. This chain joins TRBV11-2 and TRBJ2-7; D possibly corresponds to TRBD2 (5 bases). This CDR3 is built from 15 residues. The V gene lost 6 bases and the J gene lost 0 bases, with 15 bases spanning the gap. CDR1 is SGHAT, CDR2 FQNNGV, per germline.

This clone appeared a few times. The V gene is TRBV6-6, the J gene TRBJ1-1, with 7 positions matching TRBD1. The CDR3 has 15 residues. CDR1 and CDR2 (germline): MNHNY, SVGAGI (reference sequence). J gave up 1 base and V 8 bases, and 10 bases lay outside the gene matches. The CDR3 loop is CASCQGGAGNTEAFF. CDR3 in DNA: TGTGCCAGCTGTCAAGGGGGCGCAGGGAACACTGAAGCTTTCTTT.

The chain employs TRBV29-1 and TRBJ2-1, with 12 bases that match TRBD2. J gave up 0 bases and V 3 bases, and 0 bases lay outside the gene matches. Germline V CDR1 and CDR2: SQVTM, ANQGSEA. CDR3 size: 15 residues. In DNA form, the CDR3 reads TGCAGCGTTGAGACTAGCGGGGGCTCCTACAATGAGCAGTTCTTC. Encoded protein: CSVETSGGSYNEQFF.

The CDR3 bases are TGTGCCAGCACTTGGACTCCCAATCAGCCCCAGCATTTT. Protein: CASTWTPNQPQHF. V and J are TRBV6-5 and TRBJ1-5; D unclear. The germline V and J ends were trimmed by 7 bases and 3 bases, with 10 bases remaining between them. CDR1 and CDR2 (germline): MNHEY, SVGAGI. The CDR3 contains 13 residues.

J is TRBJ2-7 and V is TRBV11-3; 8 bases match TRBD2. Looked up from germline, CDR1 is SGHNT and CDR2 is YENEEA. V lost 5 bases, J lost 5 bases, and 11 bases stayed unmatched. The CDR3 totals 15 residues. CDR3 DNA sequence: TGTGCCAGCAGCCCTCAGGCCCCGGGGGGGAACGAGCAGTACTTC. This encodes CASSPQAPGGNEQYF.

The J gene is TRBJ2-5, the V gene TRBV4-1, with D perhaps TRBD2 (5 bases). Matching the DNA end better, TRBJ2-7 makes the J call doubtful. CDR1 MGHRA and CDR2 YSYEKL come from the germline V gene. The CDR3 extends over 15 amino acids. The CDR3 region is CASSQTPGTHYEQYF. Here the CDR3 DNA reads TGCGCCAGCAGCCAGACACCGGGAACCCACTACGAGCAGTACTTC.

To note about this clone: A junction boundary mismatches the germline segment, possibly from a read error. The chain carries TRBV30 and TRBJ2-1; 9 bases match TRBD2. CDR3 length: 13 amino acids. Germline CDR1 reads GTSNPN; CDR2 reads SVGIG (reference sequence). The CDR3 DNA reads as TGTGGCTGGAGTGTAAACCTAGCGGGAGAGCAGTTCTTC. This encodes CGWSVNLAGEQFF.

V is TRBV6-1 and J is TRBJ1-2, with D uncertain. Trimming cost V 1 base and J 7 bases, with 10 bases left between them. This CDR3 has 13 residues. From germline, CDR1 is MNHNS and CDR2 SASEGT. The CDR3 DNA reads as TGTGCCAGCAGTGAAGTGGTCCGCAGTGGCTACACCTTC. Encoded protein: CASSEVVRSGYTF.

The chain carries TRBV7-9 and TRBJ2-4, with TRBD1 as a possible D gene (5 bases). In germline, CDR1 is SEHNR, CDR2 FQNEAQ (reference sequence). The CDR3 sequence is 12 residues long. Trimming took 1 base from V and 8 from J, leaving 6 bases between them. CDR3 nucleotides: TGTGCCAGCAGCTTAGTAGGGGACATTCAGTACTTC. Amino acid sequence: CASSLVGDIQYF.

This clone has a single count. The chain joins TRBV4-1 to TRBJ1-2, with TRBD1 identical over 8 bases. Germline-derived CDR1 and CDR2 are MGHRA and YSYEKL. The CDR3 runs to 15 residues. Trimming at V came to 4 bases and at J to 5 bases, leaving 9 bases not matched to a gene. CDR3 amino acids: CASSPNQGALYGYTF. The CDR3 region has the DNA TGCGCCAGCAGCCCGAATCAGGGGGCGCTGTATGGCTACACCTTC.

This chain links TRBV19 with TRBJ2-7; 7 bases line up with TRBD1. With V trimmed by 7 bases and J by 1 base, 7 bases remained unmatched. Germline V gives CDR1 LNHDA, CDR2 SQIVND (reference sequence). The CDR3 has 14 residues. In DNA form, the CDR3 reads TGTGCCAGTACTCAGACAGGGTCATCCTACGAGCAGTACTTC. Translating it yields CASTQTGSSYEQYF.

This clone was picked up a small number of times. V and J are TRBV13 and TRBJ2-5; D remains unclear. V lost 4 bases and J 3 bases, leaving 6 bases between the germline ends. There are 12 residues in the CDR3. CDR1 and CDR2 from the germline V gene are PRHDT and FYEKMQ (reference sequence). Written as DNA, the CDR3 is TGTGCCAGCAGCTCACAAAAAGAGACCCAGTACTTC. It codes for CASSSQKETQYF.

This chain uses TRBV2 with TRBJ2-1, with TRBD2 identical over 8 bases. The junction had 7 bases not matched to a gene; V was cut back by 3 bases and J by 6 bases. The CDR3 totals 15 residues. Germline V gives CDR1 SNHLY, CDR2 FYNNEI. The DNA for the CDR3 is TGTGCCAGCAGTGAGTGGGGACTAGGCTTCAATGAGCAGTTCTTC. Its protein is CASSEWGLGFNEQFF.

The chain joins TRBV18 to TRBJ1-3; 7 nucleotides match TRBD1. This CDR3 region has 15 residues. Trimming cost V 2 bases and J 4 bases; bases outside gene matches: 5. Germline CDR1 is KGHSH and CDR2 is LQKENI. The CDR3 protein is CASSPEGAMGNTIYF. In DNA, the CDR3 is TGTGCCAGCTCACCAGAGGGGGCCATGGGAAACACCATATATTTT.

The chain recombines TRBV5-1 with TRBJ1-6; a weak D match, TRBD1 (6 bases). Per the germline V gene, CDR1 is SGHRS and CDR2 is YFSETQ. V was pared by 4 bases and J by 4 bases, with 18 bases between. The CDR3 loop spans 17 amino acids. As DNA, the CDR3 is TGCGCCAGCAGCCCTGCTCTTCAGGGGCAGTATAATTCACCCCTCCACTTT. Amino acids: CASSPALQGQYNSPLHF.